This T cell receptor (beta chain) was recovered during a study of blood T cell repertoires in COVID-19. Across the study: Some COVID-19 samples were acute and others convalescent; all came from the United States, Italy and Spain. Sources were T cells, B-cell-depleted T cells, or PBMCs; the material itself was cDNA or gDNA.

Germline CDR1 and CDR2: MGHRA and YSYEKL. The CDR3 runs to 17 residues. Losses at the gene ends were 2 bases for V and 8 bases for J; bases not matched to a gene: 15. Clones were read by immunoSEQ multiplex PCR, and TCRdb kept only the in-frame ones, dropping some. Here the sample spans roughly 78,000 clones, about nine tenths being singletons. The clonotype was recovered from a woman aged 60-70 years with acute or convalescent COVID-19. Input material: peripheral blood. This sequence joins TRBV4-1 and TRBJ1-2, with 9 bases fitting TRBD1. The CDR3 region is CASSQPNRGRRDDGYTF. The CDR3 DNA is TGCGCCAGCAGCCAACCCAACAGGGGGCGCCGGGATGACGGCTACACCTTC.